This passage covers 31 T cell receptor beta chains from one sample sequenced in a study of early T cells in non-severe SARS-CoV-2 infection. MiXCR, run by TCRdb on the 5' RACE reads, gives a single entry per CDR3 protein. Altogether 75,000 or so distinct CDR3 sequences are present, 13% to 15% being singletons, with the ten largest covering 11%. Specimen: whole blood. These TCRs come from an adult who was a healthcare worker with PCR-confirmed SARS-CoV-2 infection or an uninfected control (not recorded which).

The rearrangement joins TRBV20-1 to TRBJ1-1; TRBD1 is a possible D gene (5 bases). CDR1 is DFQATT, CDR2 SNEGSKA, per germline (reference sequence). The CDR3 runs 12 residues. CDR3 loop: CRGGFMNTEAFF. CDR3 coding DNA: TGCAGGGGGGGGTTCATGAACACTGAAGCTTTCTTT.

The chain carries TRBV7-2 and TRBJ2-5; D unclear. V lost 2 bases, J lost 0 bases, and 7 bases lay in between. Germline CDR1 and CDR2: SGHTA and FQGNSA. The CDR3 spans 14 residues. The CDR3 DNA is TGTGCCAGCAGCTTAAACGGGCACCAAGAGACCCAGTACTTC. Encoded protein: CASSLNGHQETQYF.

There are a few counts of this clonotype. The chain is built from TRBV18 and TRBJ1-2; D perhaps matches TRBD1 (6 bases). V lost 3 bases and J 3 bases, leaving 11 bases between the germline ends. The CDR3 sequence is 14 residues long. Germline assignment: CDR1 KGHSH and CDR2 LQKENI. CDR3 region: CASSPPEGDYGYTF. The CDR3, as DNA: TGTGCCAGCTCACCCCCCGAGGGGGACTATGGCTACACCTTC.

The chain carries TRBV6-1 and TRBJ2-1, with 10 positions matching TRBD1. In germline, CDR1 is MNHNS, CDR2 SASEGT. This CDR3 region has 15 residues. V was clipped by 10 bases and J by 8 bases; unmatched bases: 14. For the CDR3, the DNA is TGTGCCACTGTACCCGCCGGGACAGGGGTGGATGAGCAGTTCTTC. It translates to CATVPAGTGVDEQFF.

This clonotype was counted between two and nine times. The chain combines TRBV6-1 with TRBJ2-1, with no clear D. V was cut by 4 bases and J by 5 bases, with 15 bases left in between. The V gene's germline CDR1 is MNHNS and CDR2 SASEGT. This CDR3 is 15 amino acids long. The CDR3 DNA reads TGTGCCAGCAGTGCAGAGGCGCTACTAAACAATGAGCAGTTCTTC. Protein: CASSAEALLNNEQFF.

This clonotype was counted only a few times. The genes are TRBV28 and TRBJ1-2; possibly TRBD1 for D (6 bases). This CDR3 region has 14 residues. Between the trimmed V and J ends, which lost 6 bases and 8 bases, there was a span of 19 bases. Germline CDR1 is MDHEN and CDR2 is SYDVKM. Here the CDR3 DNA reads TGTGCCAGCAGCCTATCAGGGGAATCGGACGGCTACACCTTC. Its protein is CASSLSGESDGYTF.

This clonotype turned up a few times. As DNA, the CDR3 is TGTGCCAGCAGCCGAAGACAGGGTCTCCCGTGGCAGTACTTC. This gives the protein CASSRRQGLPWQYF. This chain uses TRBV12-3 or TRBV12-4 with TRBJ2-7; TRBD1 agrees at 7 bases. CDR3 size: 14 residues. The ends lost 6 bases at V and 9 bases at J; junction bases unmatched: 14.

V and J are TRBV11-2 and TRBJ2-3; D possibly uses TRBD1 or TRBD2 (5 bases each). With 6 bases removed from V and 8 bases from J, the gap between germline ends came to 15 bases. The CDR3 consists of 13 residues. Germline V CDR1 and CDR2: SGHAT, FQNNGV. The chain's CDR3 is CASRPLGVTTQYF. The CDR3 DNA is TGTGCCAGCAGGCCACTAGGGGTTACTACGCAGTATTTT. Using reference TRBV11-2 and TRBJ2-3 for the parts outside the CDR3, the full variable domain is EAGVAQSPRYKIIEKRQSVAFWCNPISGHATLYWYQQILGQGPKLLIQFQNNGVVDDSQLPKDRFSAERLKGVDSTLKIQPAKLEDSAVYLCASRPLGVTTQYFGPGTRLTVL.

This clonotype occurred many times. For the CDR3, the DNA is TGTGCCAGCAGCTCCGGACAGGGGAATGGCTACACCTTC. This sequence encodes CASSSGQGNGYTF. This rearrangement joins TRBV7-3 to TRBJ1-2; 9 bases align to TRBD1. V shed 4 bases, J shed 6 bases, and the junction held 3 bases outside the gene matches. The CDR3 runs to 13 residues. Per the germline V gene, CDR1 is SGHTA and CDR2 is FQGTGA.

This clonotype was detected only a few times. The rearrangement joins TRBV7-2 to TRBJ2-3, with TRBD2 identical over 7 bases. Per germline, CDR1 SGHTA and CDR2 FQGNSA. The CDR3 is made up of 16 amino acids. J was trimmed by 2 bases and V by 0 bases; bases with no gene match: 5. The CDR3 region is CASSLASGSSTDTQYF. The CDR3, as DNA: TGTGCCAGCAGCTTAGCTAGCGGGTCTTCCACAGATACGCAGTATTTT.

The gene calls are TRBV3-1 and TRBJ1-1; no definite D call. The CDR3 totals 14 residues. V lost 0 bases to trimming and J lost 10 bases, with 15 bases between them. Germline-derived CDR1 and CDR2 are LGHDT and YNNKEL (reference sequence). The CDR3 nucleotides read TGTGCCAGCAGCCAAGACGGACGGCTGGTTCGAGCTTTCTTT. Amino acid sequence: CASSQDGRLVRAFF.

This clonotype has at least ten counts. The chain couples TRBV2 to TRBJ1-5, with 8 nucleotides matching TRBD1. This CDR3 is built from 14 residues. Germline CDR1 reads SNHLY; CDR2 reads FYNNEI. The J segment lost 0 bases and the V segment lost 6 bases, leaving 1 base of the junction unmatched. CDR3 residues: CASRGQASNQPQHF. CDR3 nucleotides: TGTGCCAGCAGGGGACAGGCTAGCAATCAGCCCCAGCATTTT. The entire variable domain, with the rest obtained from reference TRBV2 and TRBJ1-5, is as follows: EPEVTQTPSHQVTQMGQEVILRCVPISNHLYFYWYRQILGQKVEFLVSFYNNEISEKSEIFDDQFSVERPDGSNFTLKIRSTKLEDSAMYFCASRGQASNQPQHFGDGTRLSIL.

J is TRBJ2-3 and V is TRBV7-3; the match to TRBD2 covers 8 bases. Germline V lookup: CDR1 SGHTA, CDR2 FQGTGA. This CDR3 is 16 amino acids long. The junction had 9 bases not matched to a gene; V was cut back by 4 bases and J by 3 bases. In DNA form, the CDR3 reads TGTGCCAGCAGCTCGAACCCGGGACTAGAGACAGATACGCAGTATTTT. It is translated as CASSSNPGLETDTQYF.

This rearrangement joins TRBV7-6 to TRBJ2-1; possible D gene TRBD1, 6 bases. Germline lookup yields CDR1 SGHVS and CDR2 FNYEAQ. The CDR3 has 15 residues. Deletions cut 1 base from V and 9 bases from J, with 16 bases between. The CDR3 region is CASSLGAGVTSEQFF. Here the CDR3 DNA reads TGTGCCAGCAGCTTAGGGGCAGGGGTTACAAGTGAGCAGTTCTTC.

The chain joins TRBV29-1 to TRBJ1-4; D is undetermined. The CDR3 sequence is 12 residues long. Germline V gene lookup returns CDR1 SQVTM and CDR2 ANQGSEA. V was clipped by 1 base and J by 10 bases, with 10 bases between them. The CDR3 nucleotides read TGCAGCGTTGAAGTTTGGGATAGAAAACTGTTTTTT. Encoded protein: CSVEVWDRKLFF. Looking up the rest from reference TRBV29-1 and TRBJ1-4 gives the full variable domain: SAVISQKPSRDICQRGTSLTIQCQVDSQVTMMFWYRQQPGQSLTLIATANQGSEATYESGFVIDKFPISRPNLTFSTLTVSNMSPEDSSIYLCSVEVWDRKLFFGSGTQLSVL.

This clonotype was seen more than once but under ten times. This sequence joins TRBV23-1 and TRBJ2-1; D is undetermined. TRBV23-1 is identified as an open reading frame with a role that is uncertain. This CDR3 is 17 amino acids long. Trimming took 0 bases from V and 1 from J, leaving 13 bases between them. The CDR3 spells CASSQSRARRSYNEQFF. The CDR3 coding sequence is TGCGCCAGCAGTCAATCTCGGGCACGGCGATCCTACAATGAGCAGTTCTTC.

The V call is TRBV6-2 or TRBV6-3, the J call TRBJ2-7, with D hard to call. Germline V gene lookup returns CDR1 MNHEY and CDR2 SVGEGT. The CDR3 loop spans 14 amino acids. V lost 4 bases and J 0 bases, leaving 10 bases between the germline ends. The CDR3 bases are TGTGCCAGCAGTTCCGAACTCGTCTCCTACGAGCAGTACTTC. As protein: CASSSELVSYEQYF.

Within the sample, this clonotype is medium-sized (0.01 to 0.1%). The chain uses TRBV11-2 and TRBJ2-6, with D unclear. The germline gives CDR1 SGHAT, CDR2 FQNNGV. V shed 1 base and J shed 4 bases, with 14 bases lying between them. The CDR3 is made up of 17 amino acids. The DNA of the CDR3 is TGTGCCAGCAGCTTAGGCCCCGTTTTGCGAGGGGCCAACGTCCTGACTTTC. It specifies CASSLGPVLRGANVLTF. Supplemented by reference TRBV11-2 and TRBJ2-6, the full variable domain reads EAGVAQSPRYKIIEKRQSVAFWCNPISGHATLYWYQQILGQGPKLLIQFQNNGVVDDSQLPKDRFSAERLKGVDSTLKIQPAKLEDSAVYLCASSLGPVLRGANVLTFGAGSRLTVL.

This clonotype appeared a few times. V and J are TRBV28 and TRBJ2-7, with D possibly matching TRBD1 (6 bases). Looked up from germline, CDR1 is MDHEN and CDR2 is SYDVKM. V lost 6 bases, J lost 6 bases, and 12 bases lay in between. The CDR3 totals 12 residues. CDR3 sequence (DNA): TGTGCCAGCAGCCCTGGACAGACCGAGCAGTACTTC. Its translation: CASSPGQTEQYF.

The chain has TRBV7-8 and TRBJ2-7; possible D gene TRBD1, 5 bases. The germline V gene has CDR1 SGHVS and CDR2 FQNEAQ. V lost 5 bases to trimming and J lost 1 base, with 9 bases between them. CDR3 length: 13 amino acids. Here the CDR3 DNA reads TGTGCCAGCAGCATGGACACGTCCTACGAGCAGTACTTC. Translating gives CASSMDTSYEQYF.

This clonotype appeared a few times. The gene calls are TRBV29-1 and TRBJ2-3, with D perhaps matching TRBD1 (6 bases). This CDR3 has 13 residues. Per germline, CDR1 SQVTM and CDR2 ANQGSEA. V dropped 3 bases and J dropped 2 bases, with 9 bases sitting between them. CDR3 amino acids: CSVDRGNTDTQYF. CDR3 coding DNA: TGCAGCGTTGACAGGGGAAACACAGATACGCAGTATTTT.

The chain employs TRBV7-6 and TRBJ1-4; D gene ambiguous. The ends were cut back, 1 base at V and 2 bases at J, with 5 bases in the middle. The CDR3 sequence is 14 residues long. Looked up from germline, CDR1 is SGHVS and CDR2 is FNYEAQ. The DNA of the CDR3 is TGTGCCAGCAGCTTAGGTGGGACTAATGAAAAACTGTTTTTT. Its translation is CASSLGGTNEKLFF.

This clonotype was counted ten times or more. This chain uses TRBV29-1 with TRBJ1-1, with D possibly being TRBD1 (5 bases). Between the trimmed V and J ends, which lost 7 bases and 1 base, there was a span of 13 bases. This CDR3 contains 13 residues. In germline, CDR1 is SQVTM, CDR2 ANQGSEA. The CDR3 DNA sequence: TGCAGCGCCACCAGGGCCACGAACACTGAAGCTTTCTTT. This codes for CSATRATNTEAFF.

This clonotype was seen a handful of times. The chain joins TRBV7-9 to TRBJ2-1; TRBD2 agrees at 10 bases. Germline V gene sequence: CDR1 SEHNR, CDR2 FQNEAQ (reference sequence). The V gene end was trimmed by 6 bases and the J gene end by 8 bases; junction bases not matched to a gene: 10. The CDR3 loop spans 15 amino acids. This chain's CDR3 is CASSPSGGAQDEQFF. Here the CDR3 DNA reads TGTGCCAGCAGTCCCAGCGGGGGGGCTCAAGATGAGCAGTTCTTC. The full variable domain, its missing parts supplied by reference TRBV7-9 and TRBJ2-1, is DTGVSQNPRHKITKRGQNVTFRCDPISEHNRLYWYRQTLGQGPEFLTYFQNEAQLEKSRLLSDRFSAERPKGSFSTLEIQRTEQGDSAMYLCASSPSGGAQDEQFFGPGTRLTVL.

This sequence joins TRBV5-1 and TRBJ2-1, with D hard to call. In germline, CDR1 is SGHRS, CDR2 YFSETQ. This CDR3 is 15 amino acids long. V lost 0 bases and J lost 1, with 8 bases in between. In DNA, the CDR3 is TGCGCCAGCAGCTTGGGTAGAACTTCCTACAATGAGCAGTTCTTC. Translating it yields CASSLGRTSYNEQFF.

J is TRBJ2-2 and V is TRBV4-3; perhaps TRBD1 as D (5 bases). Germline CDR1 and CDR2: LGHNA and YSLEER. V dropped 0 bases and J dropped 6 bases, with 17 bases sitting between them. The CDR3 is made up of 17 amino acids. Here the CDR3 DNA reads TGCGCCAGCAGCCAAGATTGGGCAGGGTCTTACGCCGGGGAGCTGTTTTTT. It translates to CASSQDWAGSYAGELFF.

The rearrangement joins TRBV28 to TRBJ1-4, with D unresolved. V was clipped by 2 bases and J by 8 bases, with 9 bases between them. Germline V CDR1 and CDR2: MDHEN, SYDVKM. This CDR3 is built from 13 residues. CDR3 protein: CASSLGQGEKLFF. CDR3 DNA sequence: TGTGCCAGCAGTTTAGGGCAAGGGGAAAAACTGTTTTTT.

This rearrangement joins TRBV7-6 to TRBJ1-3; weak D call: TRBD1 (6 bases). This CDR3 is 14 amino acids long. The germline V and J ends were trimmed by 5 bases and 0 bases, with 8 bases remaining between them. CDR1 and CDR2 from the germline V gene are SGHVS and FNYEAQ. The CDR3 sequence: CASSRDISGNTIYF. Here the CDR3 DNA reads TGTGCCAGCAGCCGGGACATCTCTGGAAACACCATATATTTT.

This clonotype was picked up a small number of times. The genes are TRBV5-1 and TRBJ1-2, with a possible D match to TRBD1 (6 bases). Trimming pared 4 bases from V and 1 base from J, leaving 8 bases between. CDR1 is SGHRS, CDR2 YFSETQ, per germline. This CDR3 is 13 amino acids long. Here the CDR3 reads CASSPDSNYGYTF. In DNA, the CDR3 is TGCGCCAGCAGCCCGGACAGTAACTATGGCTACACCTTC.

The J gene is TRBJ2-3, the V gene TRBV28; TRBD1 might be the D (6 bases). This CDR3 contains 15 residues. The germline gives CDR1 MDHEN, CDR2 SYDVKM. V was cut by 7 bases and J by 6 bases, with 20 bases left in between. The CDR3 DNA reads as TGTGCCAGCACCCCGACAGGTTTTCGACGGGATACGCAGTATTTT. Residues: CASTPTGFRRDTQYF.

The CDR3 DNA reads TGTGCCAGCAGTTTCCGGGACAGGGGTACCGATGAGCAGTTCTTC. This translates into CASSFRDRGTDEQFF. J is TRBJ2-1 and V is TRBV6-1; 10 nucleotides match TRBD1. Germline V CDR1 and CDR2: MNHNS, SASEGT. The trim removed 5 bases at V and 8 bases at J, leaving 9 bases unmatched. The CDR3 sequence is 15 residues long.